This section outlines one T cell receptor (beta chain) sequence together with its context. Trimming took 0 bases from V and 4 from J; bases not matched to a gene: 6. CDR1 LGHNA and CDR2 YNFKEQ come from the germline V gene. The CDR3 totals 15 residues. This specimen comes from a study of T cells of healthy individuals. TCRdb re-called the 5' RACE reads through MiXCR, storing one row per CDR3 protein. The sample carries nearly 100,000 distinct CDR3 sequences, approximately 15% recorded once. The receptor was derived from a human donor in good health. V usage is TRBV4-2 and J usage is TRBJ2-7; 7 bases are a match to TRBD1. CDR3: CASSQENQQGYEQYF. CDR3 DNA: TGTGCCAGCAGCCAAGAAAATCAACAGGGGTACGAGCAGTACTTC.